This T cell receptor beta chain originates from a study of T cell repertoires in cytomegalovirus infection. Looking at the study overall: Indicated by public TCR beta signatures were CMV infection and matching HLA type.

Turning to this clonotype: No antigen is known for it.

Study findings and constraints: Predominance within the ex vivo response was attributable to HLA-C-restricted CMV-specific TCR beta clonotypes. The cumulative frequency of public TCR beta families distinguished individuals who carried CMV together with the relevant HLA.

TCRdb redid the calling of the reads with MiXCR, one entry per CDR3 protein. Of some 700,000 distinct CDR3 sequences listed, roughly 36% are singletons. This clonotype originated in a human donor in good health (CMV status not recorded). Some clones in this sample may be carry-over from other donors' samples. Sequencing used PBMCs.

The CDR3 sequence: CASSQVRQGSTEAFF. The CDR3 DNA follows: TGCGCCAGCAGCCAAGTTCGACAGGGAAGCACTGAAGCTTTCTTT. The genes are TRBV4-1 and TRBJ1-1; 7 nucleotides align to TRBD1. Germline assignment: CDR1 MGHRA and CDR2 YSYEKL. The CDR3 is 15 amino acids. V dropped 1 base and J dropped 4; count of bases not matched to a gene: 6.